These 26 T cell receptor beta chains were all obtained from the same sample, sequenced in a study of early T cells in non-severe SARS-CoV-2 infection. TCRdb reprocessed the 5' RACE reads via MiXCR and lists one record per CDR3 protein. The data hold some 46,000 distinct CDR3 sequences, with over 5% observed a single time. Input material: whole blood. These receptors were obtained from an adult who was a healthcare worker with PCR-confirmed SARS-CoV-2 infection or an uninfected control (not recorded which).

This clonotype was picked up many times. The chain recombines TRBV20-1 with TRBJ2-5; TRBD2 matches 9 bases. Germline V lookup: CDR1 DFQATT, CDR2 SNEGSKA (reference sequence). Unmatched junction bases numbered 4, after V lost 7 bases and J lost 1 base. The CDR3 consists of 13 residues. DNA of the CDR3: TGCAGTGTTGCGCGGGGGGGCCAAGAGACCCAGTACTTC. It specifies CSVARGGQETQYF.

This clonotype was observed a handful of times. The rearrangement links TRBV5-1 to TRBJ1-1; 8 nucleotides match TRBD1. Germline V gene lookup returns CDR1 SGHRS and CDR2 YFSETQ. This CDR3 has 12 residues. V trimming: 5 bases; J trimming: 5 bases; junction bases outside the gene matches: 2. CDR3 in DNA: TGCGCCAGCAGGGACAGGGTGACTGAAGCTTTCTTT. This codes for CASRDRVTEAFF.

About this clonotype: Just one base apart from a much larger clone, this may be a read error. The J gene is TRBJ1-4, the V gene TRBV3-1; no reliable D call. V lost 4 bases to trimming and J lost 8 bases, with 14 bases between them. The CDR3 contains 14 residues. Germline CDR1 is LGHDT and CDR2 is YNNKEL (reference sequence). CDR3 sequence (DNA): TGTGCCAGCAGCCTCGCGACACAGCAGGAAAAACTGTTTTTT. Translating gives CASSLATQQEKLFF.

This clonotype was counted only a few times. This sequence joins TRBV5-1 and TRBJ1-6; D unresolved. Germline V gene lookup returns CDR1 SGHRS and CDR2 YFSETQ. The CDR3 consists of 15 residues. Trimming shortened V by 4 bases and J by 3 bases, and 11 bases separated the two germline ends. The CDR3 sequence: CASSPDADYNSPLHF. The CDR3 DNA reads as TGCGCCAGCAGCCCCGACGCAGACTATAATTCACCCCTCCACTTT.

The sample holds many counts of this clonotype. The rearrangement uses TRBV20-1 and TRBJ1-5, with TRBD1 matching over 9 bases. Per the germline V gene, CDR1 is DFQATT and CDR2 is SNEGSKA (reference sequence). With V trimmed by 5 bases and J by 4 bases, 6 bases remained unmatched. The CDR3 has 14 amino acids. The CDR3 spells CSASRGQGNQPQHF. The CDR3 coding sequence is TGCAGTGCTTCTCGCGGACAGGGGAATCAGCCCCAGCATTTT.

This clonotype occurred a few times. The rearrangement links TRBV12-3 or TRBV12-4 to TRBJ2-2; 7 bases are a match to TRBD2. Unmatched junction bases numbered 11, after V lost 5 bases and J lost 17 bases. There are 12 residues in the CDR3. The CDR3 loop is CASSVGLGRGFF. The DNA for the CDR3 is TGTGCCAGCAGTGTCGGACTGGGGAGGGGTTTTTTT.

Ten or more counts support this clonotype. V is TRBV13 and J is TRBJ2-1; D ambiguous. Trimming cost V 1 base and J 0 bases, with 10 bases left between them. Looked up from germline, CDR1 is PRHDT and CDR2 is FYEKMQ (reference sequence). This CDR3 has 16 amino acids. This chain's CDR3 is CASSLEGGSSYNEQFF. The CDR3 nucleotides read TGTGCCAGCAGCTTAGAGGGCGGAAGCTCCTACAATGAGCAGTTCTTC.

In this sample, this clonotype turned up many times. The J gene is TRBJ2-5, the V gene TRBV24-1; D possibly corresponds to TRBD1 (6 bases). Germline lookup yields CDR1 KGHDR and CDR2 SFDVKD. The CDR3 consists of 15 residues. V lost 5 bases to trimming and J lost 4 bases, with 16 bases between them. DNA for the CDR3: TGTGCCACCAGTGGCACGACAGGCCCCGGAGAGACCCAGTACTTC. Encoded protein: CATSGTTGPGETQYF.

This clonotype showed up many times. The V call is TRBV19, the J call TRBJ1-2, with 9 bases aligning to TRBD1. This CDR3 region has 14 residues. The V segment lost 7 bases and the J segment 7 bases; nucleotides outside the gene matches: 10. The germline V gene encodes CDR1 LNHDA and CDR2 SQIVND (reference sequence). In DNA, the CDR3 is TGTGCCAGTACCCCGGGACAGGGATTTGGTGGCTACACCTTC. It codes for CASTPGQGFGGYTF.

This clonotype was seen many times. The rearrangement links TRBV5-4 to TRBJ2-1; D is perhaps TRBD1 or TRBD2 (5 bases each). Germline V gene lookup returns CDR1 SGHNT and CDR2 YYREEE (reference sequence). V was cut by 0 bases and J by 9 bases, with 10 bases left in between. CDR3 size: 13 residues. CDR3 DNA: TGTGCCAGCAGCTTGGGGAGAGGGACTGAGCAGTTCTTC. Translated: CASSLGRGTEQFF.

This clonotype has just a few counts. This chain joins TRBV11-3 and TRBJ2-1; D unclear. Germline-derived CDR1 and CDR2 are SGHNT and YENEEA. This CDR3 is 13 amino acids long. Trimming shortened V by 0 bases and J by 9 bases, and 9 bases separated the two germline ends. DNA of the CDR3: TGTGCCAGCAGCTTAGATCGTGACTCTGAGCAGTTCTTC. Translating gives CASSLDRDSEQFF.

The CDR3 DNA reads as TGTGCCAGCAAAACAGAAGCGTATCGTTCACCCCTCCACTTT. Translating gives CASKTEAYRSPLHF. J is TRBJ1-6 and V is TRBV5-6, with unresolved D. The CDR3 has 14 amino acids. Trimming left V 6 bases short and J 9 bases short, with 16 bases between. Per germline, CDR1 SGHDT and CDR2 YYEEEE.

This clonotype has more than one count but fewer than ten. The chain couples TRBV29-1 to TRBJ2-7; D remains unclear. Germline lookup yields CDR1 SQVTM and CDR2 ANQGSEA. There are 13 residues in the CDR3. Between the trimmed V and J ends, which lost 3 bases and 0 bases, there was a span of 9 bases. CDR3 in amino acids: CSVEARDSYEQYF. DNA of the CDR3: TGCAGCGTTGAGGCCAGAGACTCCTACGAGCAGTACTTC.

This clonotype was found many times. The rearrangement uses TRBV5-1 and TRBJ2-7, with 9 bases identical to TRBD1. Germline CDR1 reads SGHRS; CDR2 reads YFSETQ. The CDR3 contains 13 residues. The V and J ends lost 6 bases and 6 bases, in that order; junction bases with no gene match: 7. CDR3 sequence: CASNSDRGGEQYF. In DNA form, the CDR3 reads TGCGCCAGCAACTCGGACAGGGGTGGCGAGCAGTACTTC.

V usage is TRBV20-1 and J usage is TRBJ2-5; D not certain. V was shortened by 0 bases and J by 2 bases, with 7 bases between the two germline ends. In germline, CDR1 is DFQATT, CDR2 SNEGSKA (reference sequence). The CDR3 consists of 13 residues. Here the CDR3 reads CSAREALQETQYF. In DNA form, the CDR3 reads TGCAGTGCTAGAGAAGCGCTACAAGAGACCCAGTACTTC.

Ten or more counts support this clonotype. This chain links TRBV5-1 with TRBJ2-5; no definite D call. Germline assignment: CDR1 SGHRS and CDR2 YFSETQ. The CDR3 extends over 15 amino acids. Trimming pared 1 base from V and 2 bases from J, leaving 12 bases between. CDR3 protein: CASSLWAVAQETQYF. In DNA form, the CDR3 reads TGCGCCAGCAGCTTGTGGGCGGTAGCTCAAGAGACCCAGTACTTC.

This clonotype was counted many times. V and J are TRBV7-6 and TRBJ2-3; 8 nucleotides align to TRBD2. There are 17 residues in the CDR3. CDR1 and CDR2 (germline): SGHVS, FNYEAQ. The V and J ends lost 5 bases and 1 base, in that order; junction bases with no gene match: 11. In nucleotides, the CDR3 is TGTGCCAGCAGCCCCGGCAGGACTAGCTTGGGCACAGATACGCAGTATTTT. Translated: CASSPGRTSLGTDTQYF.

This clonotype was seen at least ten times. The chain couples TRBV20-1 to TRBJ2-7; 14 positions agree with TRBD2. The CDR3 has 17 amino acids. The junction had 6 bases not matched to a gene; V was cut back by 1 base and J by 1 base. CDR1 DFQATT and CDR2 SNEGSKA come from the germline V gene (reference sequence). CDR3 DNA sequence: TGCAGTGCTAGAGGGACTAGCGGGGGGCCGTATTCCTACGAGCAGTACTTC. This gives the protein CSARGTSGGPYSYEQYF.

At least ten counts were recorded for this clonotype. The rearrangement joins TRBV6-2 or TRBV6-3 to TRBJ2-2; TRBD2 might be the D (5 bases). Germline CDR1 MNHEY, CDR2 SVGEGT. V gave up 7 bases and J gave up 4 bases, with 16 bases separating them. The CDR3 is 15 residues long. This chain's CDR3 is CASKFSAEGTGELFF. CDR3 nucleotides: TGTGCCAGCAAATTTTCGGCAGAGGGCACCGGGGAGCTGTTTTTT.

Ten or more counts support this clonotype. This CDR3 is CASSSGTLNTGELFF. CDR3 DNA sequence: TGTGCCAGCAGCTCCGGGACACTGAACACCGGGGAGCTGTTTTTT. The rearrangement uses TRBV11-3 and TRBJ2-2; possible D gene TRBD1, 6 bases. V lost 4 bases, J lost 1 base, and 10 bases lay in between. Germline V CDR1 and CDR2: SGHNT, YENEEA. CDR3 length equals 15 residues.

This clonotype has a count of ten or more. This sequence joins TRBV5-1 and TRBJ2-7, with D possibly matching TRBD1 (6 bases). CDR3 size: 14 residues. Trimming removed 1 base at V and 5 bases at J, with 13 bases between. Germline values: CDR1 SGHRS, CDR2 YFSETQ. CDR3 loop: CASSLTGRVDEQYF. DNA of the CDR3: TGCGCCAGCAGCTTGACAGGGCGAGTGGACGAGCAGTACTTC.

This clonotype was counted a few times. CDR3 in amino acids: CATLGPLGPLHF. DNA for the CDR3: TGTGCCACCCTGGGGCCGCTGGGCCCCCTCCACTTT. This chain joins TRBV6-6 and TRBJ1-6; D is perhaps TRBD1 (5 bases). The CDR3 sequence is 12 residues long. V was clipped by 10 bases and J by 13 bases, with 17 bases between them. Per germline, CDR1 MNHNY and CDR2 SVGAGI (reference sequence).

Details on this clonotype: It may be a read error: a sequence one base away is much more abundant. V is TRBV11-2 and J is TRBJ2-7; 8 bases align to TRBD2. J lost 1 base, V lost 5 bases, and 7 bases had no gene match. Germline loops: CDR1 SGHAT, CDR2 FQNNGV. This CDR3 is 15 amino acids long. For the CDR3, the DNA is TGTGCCAGCAGCCCTCGGTCTAGCGGGTCCTACGAGCAGTACTTC. This codes for CASSPRSSGSYEQYF.

This clonotype was found a few times. V is TRBV5-1 and J is TRBJ1-2; TRBD1 aligns across 7 bases. The CDR3 sequence is 14 residues long. Trimming at V came to 6 bases and at J to 3 bases, leaving 8 bases not matched to a gene. Per germline, CDR1 SGHRS and CDR2 YFSETQ. The CDR3 region is CASTEDRDDYGYTF. The CDR3 nucleotides are TGCGCCAGCACAGAAGACAGGGATGACTATGGCTACACCTTC.

The chain employs TRBV3-1 and TRBJ2-1; TRBD1 matches 8 bases. The V segment lost 2 bases and the J segment 3 bases; nucleotides outside the gene matches: 9. In germline, CDR1 is LGHDT, CDR2 YNNKEL (reference sequence). The CDR3 contains 17 residues. CDR3 in DNA: TGTGCCAGCAGCCAACCGTACAGGGGGAAGGGCTACAATGAGCAGTTCTTC. It yields the protein CASSQPYRGKGYNEQFF.

At least ten counts were recorded for this clonotype. The rearrangement links TRBV20-1 to TRBJ1-1, with a possible D match to TRBD1 (6 bases). Trimming took off 4 bases at V and 7 bases at J, with 10 bases between the two ends. The CDR3 extends over 11 amino acids. Looked up from germline, CDR1 is DFQATT and CDR2 is SNEGSKA (reference sequence). The CDR3: CSAIRDNEAFF. The CDR3 nucleotides read TGCAGTGCTATCCGGGACAATGAAGCTTTCTTT.